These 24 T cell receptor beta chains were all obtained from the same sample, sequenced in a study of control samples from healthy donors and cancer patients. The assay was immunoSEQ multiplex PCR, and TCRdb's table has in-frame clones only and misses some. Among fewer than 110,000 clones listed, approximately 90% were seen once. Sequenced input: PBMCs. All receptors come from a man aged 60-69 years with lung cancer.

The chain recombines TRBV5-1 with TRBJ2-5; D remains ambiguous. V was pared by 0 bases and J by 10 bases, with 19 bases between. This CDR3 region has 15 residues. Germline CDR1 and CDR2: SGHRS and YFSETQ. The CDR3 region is CASSLEGRPGSGQYF. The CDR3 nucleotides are TGCGCCAGCAGCTTGGAAGGGCGTCCCGGGTCAGGCCAGTACTTC.

The CDR3 sequence is CASSFGGFDTEAFF. CDR3 coding DNA: TGCGCCAGCAGCTTCGGGGGCTTCGACACTGAAGCTTTCTTT. The V and J genes are TRBV5-1 and TRBJ1-1; possible D gene TRBD1, 6 bases. This CDR3 is built from 14 residues. Germline CDR1 SGHRS, CDR2 YFSETQ. Deletions cut 2 bases from V and 3 bases from J, with 11 bases between.

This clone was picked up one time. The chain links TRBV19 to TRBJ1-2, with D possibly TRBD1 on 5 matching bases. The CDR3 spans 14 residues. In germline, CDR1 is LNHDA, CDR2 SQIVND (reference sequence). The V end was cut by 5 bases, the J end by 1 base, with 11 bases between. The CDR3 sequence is CASSEDTGNYGYTF. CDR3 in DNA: TGTGCCAGTAGTGAGGACACCGGTAACTATGGCTACACCTTC.

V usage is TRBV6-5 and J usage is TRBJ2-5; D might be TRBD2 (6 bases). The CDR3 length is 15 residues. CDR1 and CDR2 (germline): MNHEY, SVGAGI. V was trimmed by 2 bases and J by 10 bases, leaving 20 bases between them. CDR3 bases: TGTGCCAGCAGTTACAGAGGCTCAGTTGCGGAGGGCCAGTACTTC. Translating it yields CASSYRGSVAEGQYF.

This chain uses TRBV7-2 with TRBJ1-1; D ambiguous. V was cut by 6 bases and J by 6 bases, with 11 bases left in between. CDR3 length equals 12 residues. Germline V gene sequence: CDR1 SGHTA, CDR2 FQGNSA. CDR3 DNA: TGTGCCAGCAGTAGTAGAGGTTCTGAAGCTTTCTTT. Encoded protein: CASSSRGSEAFF.

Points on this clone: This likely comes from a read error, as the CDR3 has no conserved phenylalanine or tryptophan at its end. The CDR3, as DNA: TGTGCCAGCAGTGAAGCGGCAGGGACCTACGAGCAGTACATC. This sequence encodes CASSEAAGTYEQYI. The chain combines TRBV2 with TRBJ2-7, with D perhaps matching TRBD1 (5 bases). Germline V gene lookup returns CDR1 SNHLY and CDR2 FYNNEI. Trimming removed 0 bases from V and 2 bases from J, with 8 bases in between. The CDR3 covers 14 residues.

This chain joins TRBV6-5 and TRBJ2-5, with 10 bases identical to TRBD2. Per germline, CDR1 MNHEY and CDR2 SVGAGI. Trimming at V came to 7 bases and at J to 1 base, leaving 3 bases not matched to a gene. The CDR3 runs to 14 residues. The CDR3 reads CASNLAGGQETQYF. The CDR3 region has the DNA TGTGCCAGCAATTTAGCGGGGGGCCAAGAGACCCAGTACTTC.

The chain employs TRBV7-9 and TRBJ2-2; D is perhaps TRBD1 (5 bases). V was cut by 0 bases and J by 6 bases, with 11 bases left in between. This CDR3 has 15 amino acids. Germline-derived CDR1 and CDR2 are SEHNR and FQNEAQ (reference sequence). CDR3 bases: TGTGCCAGCAGCTTAGCAGGGTGGGGCGCCGGGGAGCTGTTTTTT. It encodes CASSLAGWGAGELFF.

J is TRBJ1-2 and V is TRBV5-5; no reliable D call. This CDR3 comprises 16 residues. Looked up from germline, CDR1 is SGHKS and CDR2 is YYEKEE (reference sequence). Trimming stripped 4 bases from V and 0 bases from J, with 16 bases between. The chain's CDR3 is CASSPGGGAANYGYTF. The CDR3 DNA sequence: TGTGCCAGCAGCCCGGGTGGAGGAGCAGCTAACTATGGCTACACCTTC.

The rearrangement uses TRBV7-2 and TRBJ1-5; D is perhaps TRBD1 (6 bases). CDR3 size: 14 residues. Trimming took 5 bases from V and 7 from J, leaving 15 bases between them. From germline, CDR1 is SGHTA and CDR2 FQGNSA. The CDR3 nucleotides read TGTGCCAGCAGCCGTGGGGGGGCCGGGCAGCCCCAGCATTTT. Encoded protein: CASSRGGAGQPQHF.

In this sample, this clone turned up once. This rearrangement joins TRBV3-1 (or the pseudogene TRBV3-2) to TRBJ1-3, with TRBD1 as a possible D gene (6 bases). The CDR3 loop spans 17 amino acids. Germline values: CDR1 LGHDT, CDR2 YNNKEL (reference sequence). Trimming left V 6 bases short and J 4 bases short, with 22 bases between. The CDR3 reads CASSLKGMGAPGNTIYF. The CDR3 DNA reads TGTGCCAGCAGTCTTAAGGGGATGGGGGCGCCAGGAAACACCATATATTTT.

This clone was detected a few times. The DNA of the CDR3 is TGTGCCAGCAGCGCCGGGACAGGGAGAAGCAATCAGCCCCAGCATTTT. Encoded protein: CASSAGTGRSNQPQHF. The chain couples TRBV11-1 to TRBJ1-5; 9 bases are shared with TRBD1. Germline values: CDR1 SGHAT, CDR2 FQDESV (reference sequence). V was clipped by 5 bases and J by 1 base; unmatched bases: 6. CDR3 length equals 16 residues.

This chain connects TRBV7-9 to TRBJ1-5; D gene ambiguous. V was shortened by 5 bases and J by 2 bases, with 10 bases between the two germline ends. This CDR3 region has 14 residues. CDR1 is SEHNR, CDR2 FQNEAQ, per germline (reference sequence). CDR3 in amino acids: CASSLDIGNQPQHF. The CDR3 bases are TGTGCCAGCAGCCTTGACATAGGCAATCAGCCCCAGCATTTT.

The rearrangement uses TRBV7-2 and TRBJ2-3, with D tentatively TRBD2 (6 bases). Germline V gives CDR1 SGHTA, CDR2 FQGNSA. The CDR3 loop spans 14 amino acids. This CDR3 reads CSWRAELSTDTQYF. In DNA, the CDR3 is TGTAGCTGGAGGGCGGAGCTTAGCACAGATACGCAGTATTTT. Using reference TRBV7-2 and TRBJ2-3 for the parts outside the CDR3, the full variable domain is GAGVSQSPSNKVTEKGKDVELRCDPISGHTALYWYRQSLGQGLEFLIYFQGNSAPDKSGLPSDRFSAERTGGSVSTLTIQRTQQEDSAVYLCSWRAELSTDTQYFGPGTRLTVL.

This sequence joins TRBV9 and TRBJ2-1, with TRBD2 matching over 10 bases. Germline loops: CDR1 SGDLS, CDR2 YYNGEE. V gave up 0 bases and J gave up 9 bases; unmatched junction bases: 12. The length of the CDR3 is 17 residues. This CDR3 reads CASSVGQSGGALSEQFF. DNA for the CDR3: TGTGCCAGCAGCGTAGGGCAGAGCGGGGGGGCCCTCAGTGAGCAGTTCTTC. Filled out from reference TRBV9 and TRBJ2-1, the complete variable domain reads DSGVTQTPKHLITATGQRVTLRCSPRSGDLSVYWYQQSLDQGLQFLIQYYNGEERAKGNILERFSAQQFPDLHSELNLSSLELGDSALYFCASSVGQSGGALSEQFFGPGTRLTVL.

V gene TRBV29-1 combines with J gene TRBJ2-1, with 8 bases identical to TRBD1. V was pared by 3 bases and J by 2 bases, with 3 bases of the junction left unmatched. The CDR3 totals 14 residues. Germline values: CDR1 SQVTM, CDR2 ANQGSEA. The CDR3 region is CSVETGVPYNEQFF. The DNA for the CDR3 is TGCAGCGTTGAGACAGGGGTCCCCTACAATGAGCAGTTCTTC.

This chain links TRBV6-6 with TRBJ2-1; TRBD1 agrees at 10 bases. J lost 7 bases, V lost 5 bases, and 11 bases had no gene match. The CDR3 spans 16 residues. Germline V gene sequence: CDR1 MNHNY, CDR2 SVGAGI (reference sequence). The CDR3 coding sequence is TGTGCCAGCAGTCCACAGACAGGGGGCACCCTAAATGAGCAGTTCTTC. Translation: CASSPQTGGTLNEQFF.

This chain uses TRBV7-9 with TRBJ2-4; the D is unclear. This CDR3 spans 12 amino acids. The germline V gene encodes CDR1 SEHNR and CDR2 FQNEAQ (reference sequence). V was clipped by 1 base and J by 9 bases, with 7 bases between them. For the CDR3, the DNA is TGTGCCAGCAGCTTAGTAGGCGGCATTCAGTACTTC. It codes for CASSLVGGIQYF.

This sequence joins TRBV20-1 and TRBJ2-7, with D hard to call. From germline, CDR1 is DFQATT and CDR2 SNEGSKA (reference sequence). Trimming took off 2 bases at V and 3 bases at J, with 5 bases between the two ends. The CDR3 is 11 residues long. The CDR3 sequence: CSARLVYEQYF. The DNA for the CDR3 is TGCAGTGCTAGACTAGTCTACGAGCAGTACTTC.

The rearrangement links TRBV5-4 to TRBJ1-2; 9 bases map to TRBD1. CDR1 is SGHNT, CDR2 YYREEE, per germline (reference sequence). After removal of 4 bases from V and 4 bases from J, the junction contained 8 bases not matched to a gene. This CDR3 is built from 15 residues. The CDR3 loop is CASSPWDRVIYGYTF. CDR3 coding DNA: TGTGCCAGCAGCCCCTGGGACAGGGTTATCTATGGCTACACCTTC.

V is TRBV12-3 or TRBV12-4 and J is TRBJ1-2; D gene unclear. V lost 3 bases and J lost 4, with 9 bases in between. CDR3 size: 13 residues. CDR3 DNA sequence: TGTGCCAGCAGTTTGGGCCAGCTCTATGGCTACACCTTC. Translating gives CASSLGQLYGYTF.

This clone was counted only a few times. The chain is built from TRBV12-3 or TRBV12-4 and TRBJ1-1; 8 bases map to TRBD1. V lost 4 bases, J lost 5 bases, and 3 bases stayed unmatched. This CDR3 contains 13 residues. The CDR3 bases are TGTGCCAGCAGTTCCAGGGGGCATACTGAAGCTTTCTTT. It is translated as CASSSRGHTEAFF.

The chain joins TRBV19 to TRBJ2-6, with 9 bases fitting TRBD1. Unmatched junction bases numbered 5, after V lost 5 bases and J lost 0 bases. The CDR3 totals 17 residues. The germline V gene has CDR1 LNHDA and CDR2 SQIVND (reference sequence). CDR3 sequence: CASSGTGLTSGANVLTF. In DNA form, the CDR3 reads TGTGCCAGTAGTGGGACAGGGCTGACCTCTGGGGCCAACGTCCTGACTTTC.

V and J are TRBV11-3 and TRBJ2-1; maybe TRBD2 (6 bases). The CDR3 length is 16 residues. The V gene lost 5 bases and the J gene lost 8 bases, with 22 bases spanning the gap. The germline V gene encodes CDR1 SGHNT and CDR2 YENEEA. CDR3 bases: TGTGCCAGCAGCGTTGTGCTAGCGTCCCGATGGGATGAGCAGTTCTTC. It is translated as CASSVVLASRWDEQFF.